The sequence of this TCR beta chain was determined in a study of T cell responses to AZD1222 COVID-19 vaccine (dated by TCRdb to the early 2020s). With regard to the full study: AZD1222 recipients with second doses at about 4 weeks or about 12 weeks were pooled, because spike-specific TCR depth and breadth did not differ between schedules. A total of 240 or so trial participants underwent TCR sequencing, of whom 200 to 220 had received two doses of AZD1222 and about 25 had received two doses of the MenACWY control vaccine. Trial participants were enrolled by age into 18-55, 56-69 and 70-plus year subgroups, with 148, 28 and 57 TCR-sequenced participants respectively.

The paper as a whole reports these results and caveats: After two AZD1222 doses, spike-specific TCR breadth and depth were significantly higher than at day 0 and than in MenACWY recipients. The 56-69-year group was small, and its depth increase did not reach significance, likely because of low power. Epitopes outside the regions mutated in the B.1.351 and B.1.1.7 variants were reportedly recognized by nearly half of the unique spike-specific TCRs. The whole spike protein was spanned by vaccine-associated CD4 TCRs, and dominant responses were seen in regions 160-218 and 743-854. Conclusions about previously exposed vaccinees were limited because only six AZD1222 recipients were SARS-CoV-2 seropositive at baseline. Because no samples from the day 14 peak response were available, repertoires could be characterized only after the peak T cell response. Participants were mostly white British, with more females than males. The authors suggested clonal diversity may have been underestimated.

As to this clone: Its antigen specificity is not known. Base qualities were left out, and no much larger clone turns up one base away.

What this sample's time point label stands for: baseline before first vaccination. Vaccinee samples were obtained from the UK trials COV001 and COV002, which included a single-blind randomized controlled phase 2/3 trial of AZD1222 (ChAdOx1 nCoV-19) in healthy adults. For TCRbeta chain sequencing, PBMC samples were collected from trial participants at day 0 and at day 28 after the second dose. The CDR3 goes from the cysteine to the phenylalanine over 15 residues. Only the CDR3 part of the read is kept: 45 bases, read in frame from the first base. V and J are truncated by 0 bases and 4 bases respectively, leaving an intervening sequence of 10 bases. Via the germline V gene, CDR1 is MNHEY and CDR2 SVGAGI. The CDR3 regions of human TCRbeta chains were analyzed by immunosequencing. The published analysis was carried out like this. TCRs in the repertoires were compared against a reference library of SARS-CoV-2-specific TCRs that had been generated with the MIRA antigen-specificity platform. Breadth was defined as the fraction of unique TCRs that were SARS-CoV-2-associated, and depth was defined as the fraction of total T cells that were SARS-CoV-2-associated. Each spike-specific TCR was assigned to its reactive spike region and to a CD4 or CD8 class using the MIRA data. Log10-transformed breadth and depth values were compared by one-way ANOVA with Sidak's multiple comparisons tests. The source is immuneACCESS, and TCRdb retained only in-frame sequences with V and J called. Part of the clones is not carried over; for the studies checked, unresolved V genes explain less than half of this, and the remainder is unexplained. V and J calls plus clone size are reproduced from that table; the DNA served to infer D and trimming. This sample has some 120,000 clones in its table, and 70% to 90% of those were observed once. Together, the top ten hold roughly 1.6% of the sample.

In this chain, TRBV6-5 is recombined with TRBJ2-1; a confident D gene designation cannot be given. This TCR came from an adult in good health. Source: peripheral blood, taken on day 0 of AZD1222 vaccination. In nucleotides, the sequence is TGTGCCAGCAGTTACTCGACTGCAGGATACAATGAGCAGTTCTTC. Its amino acids are CASSYSTAGYNEQFF.